The 2 T cell receptor beta chains below were found in one sample sequenced in a study of identical twins. TCRdb reprocessed the 5' RACE reads via MiXCR and lists one record per CDR3 protein. Of nearly 900,000 distinct CDR3 sequences listed, 9% to 15% are singletons. These same data were also listed under a study on yellow fever vaccine responses in identical twins.

The source material was PBMCs. Source of these receptors: a woman between 18 and 30 years old in good health.

This clonotype was observed a few times. The genes are TRBV6-1 and TRBJ2-1; D unclear. There are 14 residues in the CDR3. Germline values: CDR1 MNHNS, CDR2 SASEGT. V dropped 5 bases and J dropped 9 bases, with 17 bases sitting between them. The chain's CDR3 is CASSRSERVSEQFF. For the CDR3, the DNA is TGTGCCAGCAGTCGCTCCGAAAGGGTGAGTGAGCAGTTCTTC.

V and J are TRBV6-5 and TRBJ2-7; either TRBD1 or TRBD2 may fit D (5 bases each). V lost 2 bases to trimming and J lost 6 bases, with 14 bases between them. Germline V gene sequence: CDR1 MNHEY, CDR2 SVGAGI. The length of the CDR3 is 14 residues. The chain's CDR3 is CASSYRDRRSEQYF. Here the CDR3 DNA reads TGTGCCAGCAGTTACCGGGACCGCAGGTCCGAGCAGTACTTC.